The 18 T cell receptor beta chains below were found in one sample sequenced in a study of vaccination effects on CD4 cells after COVID-19. Scientists isolated CD4+ T cells after an approximately ten-day culture period ended. This individual tested PCR-positive for SARS-CoV-2 infection between March and December 2020. Participants were given two doses of BNT162b2 or mRNA-1273 vaccine. Some clones are missing from TCRdb's copy, which holds only in-frame ones; the method was immunoSEQ multiplex PCR. The sample has 30,000 to 40,000 clones; about three quarters are singletons. Their recognized antigens are unknown. Sample: CD4+ T cells from PBMCs cultured without peptide, taken after COVID-19 vaccination. Receptor source: a human donor who had a prior SARS-CoV-2 infection.

The chain uses TRBV9 and TRBJ2-1; D uncertain. V lost 4 bases to trimming and J lost 4 bases, with 12 bases between them. Looked up from germline, CDR1 is SGDLS and CDR2 is YYNGEE. There are 14 residues in the CDR3. CDR3 residues: CASSLVEDYNEQFF. The CDR3 nucleotides are TGTGCCAGCAGCCTGGTAGAAGATTACAATGAGCAGTTCTTC. Looking up the rest from reference TRBV9 and TRBJ2-1 gives the full variable domain: DSGVTQTPKHLITATGQRVTLRCSPRSGDLSVYWYQQSLDQGLQFLIQYYNGEERAKGNILERFSAQQFPDLHSELNLSSLELGDSALYFCASSLVEDYNEQFFGPGTRLTVL.

The gene calls are TRBV29-1 and TRBJ2-3; 7 positions agree with TRBD2. The CDR3 totals 12 residues. Trimming at V came to 6 bases and at J to 6 bases, leaving 6 bases not matched to a gene. Germline V gene sequence: CDR1 SQVTM, CDR2 ANQGSEA. The CDR3 is CSVGRGVDTQYF. The CDR3 DNA reads TGCAGCGTGGGACGGGGGGTCGATACGCAGTATTTT.

This rearrangement joins TRBV6-5 to TRBJ2-1; 7 bases fit TRBD2. The CDR3 is 15 residues long. The junction had 5 bases not matched to a gene; V was cut back by 2 bases and J by 4 bases. CDR1 MNHEY and CDR2 SVGAGI come from the germline V gene. The CDR3 nucleotides read TGTGCCAGCAGTTACCTGGCTAGCGGTTACAATGAGCAGTTCTTC. Protein sequence: CASSYLASGYNEQFF.

The J gene is TRBJ1-3, the V gene TRBV18; D not certain. V lost 3 bases and J 0 bases, leaving 6 bases between the germline ends. Germline V gene sequence: CDR1 KGHSH, CDR2 LQKENI. The CDR3 is made up of 14 amino acids. CDR3 nucleotide sequence: TGTGCCAGCTCACCGGGTGGCTCTGGAAACACCATATATTTT. Translation: CASSPGGSGNTIYF.

The chain recombines TRBV6-5 with TRBJ1-6; no clear D gene. Germline V gene sequence: CDR1 MNHEY, CDR2 SVGAGI. The CDR3 is made up of 14 amino acids. V lost 0 bases and J lost 10, with 10 bases in between. CDR3 residues: CASSYSGSGSPLHF. The CDR3 bases are TGTGCCAGCAGTTACTCGGGATCGGGGTCACCCCTCCACTTT.

This clone was seen once. CDR3 coding DNA: TGTGCCAGCAGCCCGCCCGAATATACGCAGTATTTT. Amino acid sequence: CASSPPEYTQYF. The V call is TRBV11-2, the J call TRBJ2-3; D gene ambiguous. This CDR3 is built from 12 residues. The V end lost 5 bases, the J end lost 7 bases, and 10 bases lay between the germline ends. The germline gives CDR1 SGHAT, CDR2 FQNNGV.

This rearrangement joins TRBV2 to TRBJ2-3, with D possibly TRBD1 on 5 matching bases. V was pared by 5 bases and J by 0 bases, with 9 bases between. The CDR3 runs to 14 residues. The V gene's germline CDR1 is SNHLY and CDR2 FYNNEI. The CDR3, as DNA: TGTGCCAGCAGTATCAGGACAAGCACAGATACGCAGTATTTT. It yields the protein CASSIRTSTDTQYF.

The chain carries TRBV18 and TRBJ1-3; 8 positions agree with TRBD1. Germline CDR1 and CDR2: KGHSH and LQKENI. The trim removed 8 bases at V and 0 bases at J, leaving 15 bases unmatched. This CDR3 has 18 amino acids. CDR3 protein: CASRPGQASMSSGNTIYF. The CDR3 DNA reads TGTGCCAGCAGACCGGGACAGGCGTCGATGAGCTCTGGAAACACCATATATTTT.

The chain carries TRBV5-1 and TRBJ2-3, with TRBD2 matching 12 bases. CDR1 and CDR2 from the germline V gene are SGHRS and YFSETQ. This CDR3 is built from 16 residues. Trimming removed 4 bases from V and 0 bases from J; junction bases left unmatched: 3. In nucleotides, the CDR3 is TGCGCCAGCAGCCTGGGACTAGCGGGCAGCACAGATACGCAGTATTTT. This encodes CASSLGLAGSTDTQYF.

V usage is TRBV4-2 and J usage is TRBJ1-5, with a possible D match to TRBD1 (5 bases). The germline V and J ends were trimmed by 6 bases and 10 bases, with 19 bases remaining between them. The germline gives CDR1 LGHNA, CDR2 YNFKEQ. The CDR3 spans 14 residues. As DNA, the CDR3 is TGTGCCAGCAGTAGACGGGACTCTCGGGGACCCCAGCATTTT. The encoded protein is CASSRRDSRGPQHF.

V is TRBV5-3 and J is TRBJ2-5; the match to TRBD2 covers 10 bases. TRBV5-3 has ORF status, its function being uncertain. V shed 3 bases and J 6 bases; nucleotides not matched to a gene: 17. CDR3 length: 18 amino acids. CDR3 in DNA: TGTGCCAGAAGCTCTGCCGGGGGGCTAGCGGGGGCTTGGAAGACCCAGTACTTC. Amino acid sequence: CARSSAGGLAGAWKTQYF.

The genes are TRBV30 and TRBJ2-7; no reliable D call. V lost 0 bases and J 3 bases, leaving 12 bases between the germline ends. The CDR3 length is 14 residues. Looked up from germline, CDR1 is GTSNPN and CDR2 is SVGIG (reference sequence). CDR3 protein: CAWSVSGFRYEQYF. In DNA form, the CDR3 reads TGTGCCTGGAGTGTATCTGGCTTCCGCTACGAGCAGTACTTC.

The chain is built from TRBV27 and TRBJ1-4, with D possibly TRBD1 on 5 matching bases. Germline V gives CDR1 MNHEY, CDR2 SMNVEV (reference sequence). The CDR3 runs to 14 residues. V lost 3 bases to trimming and J lost 3 bases, with 8 bases between them. CDR3 loop: CASSFGGSNEKLFF. The CDR3 DNA sequence: TGTGCCAGCAGTTTCGGGGGTTCTAATGAAAAACTGTTTTTT.

This chain links TRBV18 with TRBJ1-4; D might be TRBD1 (6 bases). The CDR3 is 14 residues long. V lost 2 bases and J 6 bases, leaving 10 bases between the germline ends. In germline, CDR1 is KGHSH, CDR2 LQKENI. DNA of the CDR3: TGTGCCAGCTCACCATTTTCAGGGGATGAAAAACTGTTTTTT. This gives the protein CASSPFSGDEKLFF.

This clone occurred a few times. As DNA, the CDR3 is TGTGCCAGCAGTACGGGATTCGGCGGGGAGCTGTTTTTT. Protein product: CASSTGFGGELFF. The chain couples TRBV27 to TRBJ2-2; TRBD2 is a possible D gene (5 bases). CDR1 is MNHEY and CDR2 is SMNVEV in the germline V gene (reference sequence). This CDR3 contains 13 residues. The V gene lost 5 bases and the J gene lost 7 bases, with 11 bases spanning the gap.

This chain joins TRBV5-1 and TRBJ2-1; 13 positions match TRBD2. Looked up from germline, CDR1 is SGHRS and CDR2 is YFSETQ. The V gene end was trimmed by 2 bases and the J gene end by 8 bases; junction bases not matched to a gene: 7. This CDR3 has 16 residues. The chain's CDR3 is CASSFTSGGAWDEQFF. The CDR3, as DNA: TGCGCCAGCAGCTTTACTAGCGGGGGGGCCTGGGATGAGCAGTTCTTC.

The chain joins TRBV3-1 (or the pseudogene TRBV3-2) to TRBJ1-4, with 10 bases fitting TRBD1. The CDR3 runs 14 residues. Trimming took 4 bases from V and 4 from J; bases not matched to a gene: 0. Germline CDR1 and CDR2: LGHDT and YNNKEL (reference sequence). The CDR3 region is CASSRDRGNEKLFF. Here the CDR3 DNA reads TGTGCCAGCAGCCGGGACAGGGGTAATGAAAAACTGTTTTTT.

This chain links TRBV9 with TRBJ1-5; D remains unclear. CDR3 length: 15 amino acids. Germline V CDR1 and CDR2: SGDLS, YYNGEE. V was shortened by 0 bases and J by 5 bases, with 12 bases between the two germline ends. In nucleotides, the CDR3 is TGTGCCAGCAGCGTAGGATCTGGGTTGGATCAGCCCCAGCATTTT. This sequence encodes CASSVGSGLDQPQHF.